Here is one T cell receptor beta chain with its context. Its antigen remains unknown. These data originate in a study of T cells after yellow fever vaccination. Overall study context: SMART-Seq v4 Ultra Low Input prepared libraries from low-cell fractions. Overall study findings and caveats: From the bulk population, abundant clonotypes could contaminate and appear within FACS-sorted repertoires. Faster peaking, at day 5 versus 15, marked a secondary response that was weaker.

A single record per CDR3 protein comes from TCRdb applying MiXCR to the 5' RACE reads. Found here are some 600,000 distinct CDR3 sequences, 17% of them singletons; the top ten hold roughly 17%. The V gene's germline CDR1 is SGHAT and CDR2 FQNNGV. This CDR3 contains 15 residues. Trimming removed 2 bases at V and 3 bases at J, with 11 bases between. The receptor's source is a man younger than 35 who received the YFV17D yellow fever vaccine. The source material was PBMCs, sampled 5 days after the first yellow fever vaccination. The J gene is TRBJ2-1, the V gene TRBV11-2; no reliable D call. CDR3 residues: CASSLTDPDYNEQFF. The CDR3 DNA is TGTGCCAGCAGCTTAACGGACCCAGACTACAATGAGCAGTTCTTC.